Listed here are 18 T cell receptor beta chains from one sample, sequenced in a study of shared clonotypes between healthy human individuals. Assay: immunoSEQ multiplex PCR; the TCRdb copy retains only in-frame clones and omits some. The table lists about 980,000 clones, approximately 76% of them singletons. Sequenced sample: memory CD4+ T cells sorted from blood. Regarding subset: CD45RA-negative fraction. The receptor source for this set is a man in his late teens or twenties in good health.

This chain links TRBV10-3 with TRBJ2-4; 7 bases fit TRBD2. CDR3 length: 16 amino acids. CDR1 is ENHRY and CDR2 is SYGVKD in the germline V gene. J gave up 3 bases and V 0 bases, and 5 bases lay outside the gene matches. The chain's CDR3 is CAISESGGEGKNIQYF. CDR3 nucleotides: TGTGCCATCAGTGAGTCTGGGGGGGAAGGCAAAAACATTCAGTACTTC.

This clone has a handful of counts. V is TRBV18 and J is TRBJ1-3, with no clear D. The CDR3 covers 12 residues. The V gene lost 3 bases and the J gene lost 8 bases, with 8 bases spanning the gap. In germline, CDR1 is KGHSH, CDR2 LQKENI. The CDR3 sequence: CASSPERDTIYF. The CDR3 region has the DNA TGTGCCAGCTCACCCGAACGGGACACCATATATTTT. Drawing the rest from reference TRBV18 and TRBJ1-3, the complete variable domain is NAGVMQNPRHLVRRRGQEARLRCSPMKGHSHVYWYRQLPEEGLKFMVYLQKENIIDESGMPKERFSAEFPKEGPSILRIQQVVRGDSAAYFCASSPERDTIYFGEGSWLTVV.

The chain joins TRBV9 to TRBJ2-3; D unclear. V was trimmed by 0 bases and J by 1 base, leaving 9 bases between them. This CDR3 is built from 15 residues. Germline lookup yields CDR1 SGDLS and CDR2 YYNGEE. CDR3 in DNA: TGTGCCAGCAGCGTAGTGACCTCCGGCACAGATACGCAGTATTTT. It yields the protein CASSVVTSGTDTQYF.

J is TRBJ1-2 and V is TRBV18; the D is unclear. The CDR3 covers 16 residues. CDR1 and CDR2 from the germline V gene are KGHSH and LQKENI. Trimming shortened V by 3 bases and J by 8 bases, and 22 bases separated the two germline ends. CDR3 in DNA: TGTGCCAGCTCACCGCCCATTGGCAGCCCTGGGGAAGGCTACACCTTC. This codes for CASSPPIGSPGEGYTF.

The chain joins TRBV19 to TRBJ1-5, with D uncertain. The CDR3 consists of 12 residues. Trimming removed 8 bases at V and 5 bases at J, with 10 bases between. Germline CDR1 LNHDA, CDR2 SQIVND (reference sequence). In nucleotides, the CDR3 is TGTGCCAGTTCTTCGTTCGATCAGCCCCAGCATTTT. Translated: CASSSFDQPQHF. The variable domain in full, with the rest retrieved from reference TRBV19 and TRBJ1-5, is DGGITQSPKYLFRKEGQNVTLSCEQNLNHDAMYWYRQDPGQGLRLIYYSQIVNDFQKGDIAEGYSVSREKKESFPLTVTSAQKNPTAFYLCASSSFDQPQHFGDGTRLSIL.

V is TRBV6-1 and J is TRBJ1-2; no reliable D call. Germline V gives CDR1 MNHNS, CDR2 SASEGT. V was pared by 4 bases and J by 2 bases, with 8 bases between. The CDR3 covers 13 residues. The CDR3 coding sequence is TGTGCCAGCAGTGGGGGTTTAAACTATGGCTACACCTTC. Residues: CASSGGLNYGYTF.

The rearrangement links TRBV30 to TRBJ1-6, with D perhaps matching TRBD1 (5 bases). Germline assignment: CDR1 GTSNPN and CDR2 SVGIG (reference sequence). Trimming removed 2 bases from V and 6 bases from J, with 11 bases in between. This CDR3 has 14 amino acids. The CDR3 sequence is CAWSPRQGNSPLHF. The CDR3 coding sequence is TGTGCCTGGAGTCCCCGGCAGGGTAATTCACCCCTCCACTTT.

This clone was counted a single time. The V and J genes are TRBV5-6 and TRBJ2-5; D ambiguous. CDR3 length equals 12 residues. With 4 bases removed from V and 2 bases from J, the gap between germline ends came to 6 bases. Germline loops: CDR1 SGHDT, CDR2 YYEEEE. The chain's CDR3 is CASSPYQETQYF. In nucleotides, the CDR3 is TGTGCCAGCAGCCCCTATCAAGAGACCCAGTACTTC.

V gene TRBV5-1 combines with J gene TRBJ1-2; D call uncertain. V was trimmed by 4 bases and J by 2 bases, leaving 15 bases between them. The germline V gene encodes CDR1 SGHRS and CDR2 YFSETQ. This CDR3 has 15 residues. DNA of the CDR3: TGCGCCAGCAGCCCGGGAGACCGCAGCAACTATGGCTACACCTTC. Amino acids: CASSPGDRSNYGYTF.

This chain connects TRBV19 to TRBJ1-5; TRBD1 agrees at 7 bases. The V and J ends lost 5 bases and 7 bases, in that order; junction bases with no gene match: 11. The germline CDR1 and CDR2 sequences are LNHDA and SQIVND (reference sequence). CDR3 size: 15 residues. The CDR3 spells CASSALRGAGQPQHF. The CDR3 DNA sequence: TGTGCCAGTAGTGCTCTCAGGGGGGCGGGACAGCCCCAGCATTTT.

The rearrangement links TRBV4-1 to TRBJ2-7, with 16 bases identical to TRBD2. The CDR3 loop spans 15 amino acids. J lost 5 bases, V lost 3 bases, and 1 base had no gene match. Germline V lookup: CDR1 MGHRA, CDR2 YSYEKL. CDR3 residues: CASSQGLAGGNEQYF. Here the CDR3 DNA reads TGCGCCAGCAGCCAGGGACTAGCGGGAGGGAACGAGCAGTACTTC.

V usage is TRBV30 and J usage is TRBJ1-1; tentatively, D is TRBD1 (6 bases). The CDR3 contains 13 residues. V was trimmed by 7 bases and J by 3 bases, leaving 15 bases between them. CDR1 GTSNPN and CDR2 SVGIG come from the germline V gene (reference sequence). The CDR3 loop is CAFQGFTYTEAFF. The CDR3 bases are TGTGCCTTCCAGGGGTTTACGTACACTGAAGCTTTCTTT.

The chain links TRBV6-5 to TRBJ1-6, with D tentatively TRBD1 (6 bases). The CDR3 covers 15 residues. The ends were cut back, 10 bases at V and 6 bases at J, with 19 bases in the middle. Germline loops: CDR1 MNHEY, CDR2 SVGAGI. CDR3 in amino acids: CATTPSGASNSPLHF. The CDR3 DNA sequence: TGTGCCACCACACCCTCAGGGGCAAGTAATTCACCCCTCCACTTT.

This clone came up a few times. The chain joins TRBV9 to TRBJ1-1; 7 positions agree with TRBD1. CDR3 length equals 15 residues. Germline loops: CDR1 SGDLS, CDR2 YYNGEE. Losses at the gene ends were 6 bases for V and 0 bases for J; bases not matched to a gene: 8. This CDR3 is CASTRGQLMNTEAFF. The CDR3 nucleotides read TGTGCCAGCACTCGGGGACAGCTAATGAACACTGAAGCTTTCTTT.

The genes are TRBV2 and TRBJ1-3, with unresolved D. Germline V gene data show CDR1 as SNHLY and CDR2 as FYNNEI. This CDR3 has 14 residues. Trimming removed 2 bases at V and 11 bases at J, with 16 bases between. The CDR3, as DNA: TGTGCCAGCAGTGAAAGAGGGAGGAGTGAAGCCATATATTTT. Translating gives CASSERGRSEAIYF.

This clone was seen a few times. This chain links TRBV5-4 with TRBJ2-2; D is possibly TRBD2 (5 bases). The CDR3 is 14 amino acids. Looked up from germline, CDR1 is SGHNT and CDR2 is YYREEE (reference sequence). V shed 0 bases and J shed 4 bases, with 7 bases lying between them. CDR3 residues: CASSLGLATGELFF. DNA for the CDR3: TGTGCCAGCAGCTTGGGCCTAGCCACCGGGGAGCTGTTTTTT.

This rearrangement joins TRBV9 to TRBJ2-3, with 8 nucleotides matching TRBD2. Germline V CDR1 and CDR2: SGDLS, YYNGEE. Unmatched junction bases numbered 10, after V lost 0 bases and J lost 1 base. The CDR3 contains 18 residues. CDR3 in amino acids: CASSVGVFQRGRTDTQYF. CDR3 in DNA: TGTGCCAGCAGCGTAGGTGTCTTCCAGCGGGGGCGCACAGATACGCAGTATTTT.

This clone showed up just once. The CDR3 sequence is CASSANGANVLTF. DNA for the CDR3: TGTGCCAGTAGTGCGAATGGGGCCAACGTCCTGACTTTC. The chain uses TRBV19 and TRBJ2-6; D is uncertain. The V end lost 5 bases, the J end lost 3 bases, and 5 bases lay between the germline ends. CDR3 size: 13 residues. Germline CDR1 reads LNHDA; CDR2 reads SQIVND (reference sequence).